The 30 T cell receptor beta chains presented below share a single source sample, sequenced in a study of T cells in Graves' hyperthyroidism and ophthalmopathy. Amplification yielded TCR beta CDR3 regions, with RNA transcripts as the source. The HTBI primer set was used in a first-round RT-PCR of the TCR CDR3. TCRdb reprocessed the multiplex PCR reads via MiXCR and lists one record per CDR3 protein. Of about 600,000 distinct CDR3 sequences in the sample, more than 12% were seen once. Sequenced input: blood. The source of these receptors is a woman in her fifties or sixties with Graves' ophthalmopathy.

The CDR3 region is CASSDNSYTIYF. The CDR3 DNA sequence: TGTGCCAGCAGTGATAACAGTTACACCATATATTTT. J is TRBJ1-3 and V is TRBV2; no firm D call. Germline V CDR1 and CDR2: SNHLY, FYNNEI. This CDR3 spans 12 amino acids. Trimming removed 3 bases from V and 8 bases from J, with 8 bases in between.

CDR3 residues: CASSAFGTGGEELFF. DNA of the CDR3: TGTGCCAGCAGCGCCTTTGGGACAGGGGGCGAGGAGCTGTTTTTT. The J gene is TRBJ2-2, the V gene TRBV7-3; 12 nucleotides agree with TRBD1. This CDR3 has 15 residues. V was clipped by 5 bases and J by 10 bases; unmatched bases: 8. Germline V gene lookup returns CDR1 SGHTA and CDR2 FQGTGA.

This clonotype occurred many times. The CDR3: CASRLTSGRYEQYF. CDR3 nucleotide sequence: TGTGCCAGCAGGCTAACTAGCGGGAGATACGAGCAGTACTTC. The rearrangement uses TRBV2 and TRBJ2-7, with 11 bases matching TRBD2. The CDR3 has 14 residues. CDR1 is SNHLY, CDR2 FYNNEI, per germline. The V segment lost 6 bases and the J segment 4 bases; nucleotides outside the gene matches: 5. Full variable domain (outside the CDR3, taken from reference TRBV2 and TRBJ2-7): EPEVTQTPSHQVTQMGQEVILRCVPISNHLYFYWYRQILGQKVEFLVSFYNNEISEKSEIFDDQFSVERPDGSNFTLKIRSTKLEDSAMYFCASRLTSGRYEQYFGPGTRLTVT.

This clonotype was seen a handful of times. V usage is TRBV5-1 and J usage is TRBJ2-7; the D is unclear. The CDR3 is 14 amino acids. Germline V gene lookup returns CDR1 SGHRS and CDR2 YFSETQ. The germline V and J ends were trimmed by 4 bases and 2 bases, with 13 bases remaining between them. The chain's CDR3 is CASSLSKLPYEQYF. In nucleotides, the CDR3 is TGCGCCAGCAGCCTGTCAAAACTTCCCTACGAGCAGTACTTC.

This clonotype was seen a handful of times. This chain links TRBV12-3 or TRBV12-4 with TRBJ2-7; D not certain. V lost 8 bases to trimming and J lost 3 bases, with 17 bases between them. The CDR3 runs 14 residues. CDR3 residues: CASSIDFRYYEQYF. In DNA, the CDR3 is TGTGCCAGCTCCATTGATTTCAGGTACTACGAGCAGTACTTC.

In its sample, this clonotype was seen many times. The rearrangement links TRBV7-8 to TRBJ2-1; D remains ambiguous. Germline CDR1 is SGHVS and CDR2 is FQNEAQ. The V end lost 0 bases, the J end lost 0 bases, and 12 bases lay between the germline ends. This CDR3 has 17 residues. Here the CDR3 reads CASSLAPVRSSYNEQFF. CDR3 coding DNA: TGTGCCAGCAGCTTAGCGCCGGTCAGGTCCTCCTACAATGAGCAGTTCTTC.

Note on this clonotype: One end of the junction does not line up with germline, which may come from a read error. The chain employs TRBV20-1 and TRBJ2-5, with D hard to call. In germline, CDR1 is DFQATT, CDR2 SNEGSKA (reference sequence). The CDR3 spans 10 residues. The DNA for the CDR3 is TGCAGTGCTAGAGATCCCACCATTAACTTC. Protein: CSARDPTINF.

This clonotype was found many times. V gene TRBV2 combines with J gene TRBJ1-5; D possibly corresponds to TRBD1 (5 bases). CDR1 is SNHLY, CDR2 FYNNEI, per germline. The CDR3 is 13 residues long. The V end lost 7 bases, the J end lost 4 bases, and 11 bases lay between the germline ends. The CDR3 is CASNGAGNQPQHF. In DNA, the CDR3 is TGTGCCAGCAATGGGGCGGGTAATCAGCCCCAGCATTTT.

This clonotype was observed many times. The rearrangement uses TRBV2 and TRBJ2-7, with TRBD1 matching over 8 bases. This CDR3 spans 15 amino acids. Germline CDR1 SNHLY, CDR2 FYNNEI. J gave up 7 bases and V 4 bases, and 12 bases lay outside the gene matches. The CDR3 loop is CASSVLLQGVGEQYF. CDR3 DNA: TGTGCCAGCAGTGTATTACTACAGGGGGTAGGGGAGCAGTACTTC.

The J gene is TRBJ2-2, the V gene TRBV7-2; D not resolved. This CDR3 has 15 residues. Germline CDR1 and CDR2: SGHTA and FQGNSA. The V end was cut by 0 bases, the J end by 3 bases, with 8 bases between. CDR3 amino acids: CASSLAHAYTGELFF. CDR3 sequence (DNA): TGTGCCAGCAGCTTAGCCCACGCATACACCGGGGAGCTGTTTTTT.

This clonotype was observed at least ten times. The rearrangement uses TRBV12-3 or TRBV12-4 and TRBJ2-7, with 7 bases aligning to TRBD2. Trimming took 3 bases from V and 5 from J; bases not matched to a gene: 1. The CDR3 is made up of 12 amino acids. The CDR3 region has the DNA TGTGCCAGCAGTTTGCGGGAGAACGAGCAGTACTTC. Amino acid sequence: CASSLRENEQYF.

This clonotype has ten or more counts. This chain's CDR3 is CASSPSPQEAVDTQYF. The CDR3 DNA reads TGCGCCAGCAGCCCCTCCCCACAGGAAGCGGTAGATACGCAGTATTTT. This chain connects TRBV5-1 to TRBJ2-3; either TRBD1 or TRBD2 may fit D (5 bases each). This CDR3 spans 16 amino acids. Trimming removed 4 bases at V and 5 bases at J, with 20 bases between. The germline V gene encodes CDR1 SGHRS and CDR2 YFSETQ. Complete variable domain (other parts from reference TRBV5-1 and TRBJ2-3): KAGVTQTPRYLIKTRGQQVTLSCSPISGHRSVSWYQQTPGQGLQFLFEYFSETQRNKGNFPGRFSGRQFSNSRSEMNVSTLELGDSALYLCASSPSPQEAVDTQYFGPGTRLTVL.

V is TRBV7-9 and J is TRBJ2-7, with 10 positions matching TRBD1. The CDR3 runs to 16 residues. With 4 bases clipped from V and 1 base from J, the junction kept 7 bases outside the gene matches. Germline loops: CDR1 SEHNR, CDR2 FQNEAQ (reference sequence). The CDR3 here is CASSSFPDRGSYEQYF. The CDR3 DNA reads TGTGCCAGCAGCTCTTTCCCGGACAGGGGGTCCTACGAGCAGTACTTC.

Details on this clonotype: This may stem from a read error, because a much larger clone lies one nucleotide away. The rearrangement joins TRBV7-3 to TRBJ2-2; TRBD2 might be the D (6 bases). Per the germline V gene, CDR1 is SGHTA and CDR2 is FQGTGA. The CDR3 is 15 amino acids. The CDR3 sequence: CASSPIAENIGELFF. The CDR3 nucleotides read TGTGCCAGCAGCCCTATAGCGGAGAACATCGGGGAGCTGTTTTTT.

V gene TRBV14 combines with J gene TRBJ1-1; D is uncertain. CDR3 length: 13 residues. CDR1 and CDR2 from the germline V gene are SGHDN and FVKESK. The V and J ends lost 4 bases and 1 base respectively, with 7 bases between them. CDR3 sequence reads: CASSRWGNTEAFF. CDR3 bases: TGTGCCAGCAGCCGTTGGGGGAACACTGAAGCTTTCTTT.

This clonotype was seen a handful of times. The CDR3 here is CASSTGTATHLEAFF. The CDR3 DNA reads TGCGCCAGCAGCACCGGGACAGCTACTCACCTTGAAGCTTTCTTT. The chain is built from TRBV5-1 and TRBJ1-1; 7 nucleotides align to TRBD1. Germline CDR1 is SGHRS and CDR2 is YFSETQ. This CDR3 has 15 residues. V lost 4 bases and J lost 7; bases outside the gene matches: 13.

This clonotype turned up a few times. This sequence joins TRBV15 and TRBJ2-1, with unresolved D. Germline V CDR1 and CDR2: LNHNV, YYDKDF (reference sequence). Trimming took 0 bases from V and 0 from J, leaving 9 bases between them. The CDR3 loop spans 16 amino acids. The CDR3 protein is CATSRDVGSSYNEQFF. DNA of the CDR3: TGTGCCACCAGCAGAGATGTGGGAAGCTCCTACAATGAGCAGTTCTTC.

In its sample, this clonotype was seen many times. V gene TRBV2 combines with J gene TRBJ1-5; no clear D. Trimming stripped 3 bases from V and 3 bases from J, with 9 bases between. The CDR3 length is 14 residues. The germline V gene has CDR1 SNHLY and CDR2 FYNNEI. CDR3 amino acids: CASSDWADNQPQHF. As DNA, the CDR3 is TGTGCCAGCAGTGATTGGGCCGACAATCAGCCCCAGCATTTT.

This clonotype has at least ten counts. V usage is TRBV5-1 and J usage is TRBJ2-3; D remains ambiguous. Germline CDR1 SGHRS, CDR2 YFSETQ. The CDR3 sequence is 15 residues long. The V end was cut by 0 bases, the J end by 0 bases, with 8 bases between. In nucleotides, the CDR3 is TGCGCCAGCAGCTTGGAGGATCTGAGCACAGATACGCAGTATTTT. Translation gives CASSLEDLSTDTQYF.

This clonotype was seen many times. This chain uses TRBV12-3 or TRBV12-4 with TRBJ2-3, with D tentatively TRBD2 (5 bases). This CDR3 comprises 13 residues. Trimming took off 1 base at V and 8 bases at J, with 10 bases between the two ends. The CDR3, as DNA: TGTGCCAGCAGTTTAGTCCCCGAGGGTACGCAGTATTTT. It is translated as CASSLVPEGTQYF.

The chain uses TRBV2 and TRBJ1-2; D perhaps matches TRBD1 (5 bases). This CDR3 has 11 residues. CDR1 and CDR2 from the germline V gene are SNHLY and FYNNEI. The ends were cut back, 9 bases at V and 2 bases at J, with 7 bases in the middle. The CDR3 region has the DNA TGTGCCAGGCACAGGAACTATGGCTACACCTTC. Translation gives CARHRNYGYTF.

This clonotype showed up just a few times. The chain is built from TRBV18 and TRBJ1-5, with TRBD1 as a possible D gene (5 bases). The V gene lost 1 base and the J gene lost 0 bases, with 13 bases spanning the gap. CDR3 size: 17 residues. CDR1 KGHSH and CDR2 LQKENI come from the germline V gene. The CDR3 DNA reads as TGTGCCAGCTCACCACTAGGGACTACTCATAGCAATCAGCCCCAGCATTTT. Its translation: CASSPLGTTHSNQPQHF.

The sample holds many counts of this clonotype. The chain has TRBV5-1 and TRBJ2-5; 8 nucleotides align to TRBD1. This CDR3 has 13 amino acids. The germline V gene has CDR1 SGHRS and CDR2 YFSETQ. Germline trimming cut 4 bases from V and 5 bases from J; bases unmatched to any gene: 4. CDR3 residues: CASSTGQGETQYF. The CDR3 DNA reads as TGCGCCAGCAGCACTGGACAGGGCGAGACCCAGTACTTC. The full variable domain, in which reference TRBV5-1 and TRBJ2-5 provide the parts outside the CDR3, is KAGVTQTPRYLIKTRGQQVTLSCSPISGHRSVSWYQQTPGQGLQFLFEYFSETQRNKGNFPGRFSGRQFSNSRSEMNVSTLELGDSALYLCASSTGQGETQYFGPGTRLLVL.

This clonotype was counted ten times or more. This chain uses TRBV24-1 with TRBJ2-1; 12 nucleotides align to TRBD2. V trimming: 4 bases; J trimming: 3 bases; junction bases outside the gene matches: 3. This CDR3 comprises 16 residues. Per germline, CDR1 KGHDR and CDR2 SFDVKD. The CDR3: CATSDRTSGNYNEQFF. Written as DNA, the CDR3 is TGTGCCACCAGTGACCGGACTAGCGGGAACTACAATGAGCAGTTCTTC.

This clonotype was counted ten times or more. The CDR3 sequence: CASSPGLSYNEQFF. In DNA form, the CDR3 reads TGTGCCAGCAGCCCGGGACTATCTTACAATGAGCAGTTCTTC. V gene TRBV7-2 combines with J gene TRBJ2-1; 7 positions agree with TRBD2. This CDR3 comprises 14 residues. The germline CDR1 and CDR2 sequences are SGHTA and FQGNSA. Unmatched junction bases numbered 5, after V lost 5 bases and J lost 4 bases.

A remark on this clonotype: This clone may be a read error of a much larger clone one base away. The chain is built from TRBV20-1 and TRBJ1-1, with D unresolved. Germline values: CDR1 DFQATT, CDR2 SNEGSKA (reference sequence). The CDR3 covers 11 residues. CDR3 nucleotides: TGCGGTATACAGAGGATCACTGAAGCTTTCTTT. Translating it yields CGIQRITEAFF.

This clonotype was counted at least ten times. The chain joins TRBV7-2 to TRBJ2-7; 11 nucleotides agree with TRBD2. This CDR3 has 18 amino acids. The germline V gene encodes CDR1 SGHTA and CDR2 FQGNSA. The V and J ends lost 1 base and 4 bases, in that order; junction bases with no gene match: 12. The CDR3 loop is CASSLVGTSGSVHYEQYF. For the CDR3, the DNA is TGTGCCAGCAGCTTAGTGGGGACTAGCGGAAGCGTGCATTACGAGCAGTACTTC.

This clonotype was found a few times. This sequence joins TRBV7-9 and TRBJ2-7; possibly TRBD2 for D (6 bases). Germline V gene data show CDR1 as SEHNR and CDR2 as FQNEAQ (reference sequence). The ends were cut back, 10 bases at V and 2 bases at J, with 12 bases in the middle. The CDR3 contains 12 residues. DNA of the CDR3: TGTGCCACGGGAGACAAACCCTACGAGCAGTACTTC. Amino acid sequence: CATGDKPYEQYF.

There are a few counts of this clonotype. A read error may account for a junction end that differs from germline. The chain has TRBV19 and TRBJ1-2, with D uncertain. This CDR3 has 14 amino acids. The V gene's germline CDR1 is LNHDA and CDR2 SQIVND (reference sequence). Here the CDR3 DNA reads TGTGCCAGTAATATAGCAGGCCATAACTATGGCTACACCTTC. Translated: CASNIAGHNYGYTF.

The J gene is TRBJ1-2, the V gene TRBV5-5; 7 bases are a match to TRBD1. V lost 0 bases to trimming and J lost 10 bases; unmatched junction nucleotides: 9. The CDR3 totals 14 residues. Germline lookup yields CDR1 SGHKS and CDR2 YYEKEE (reference sequence). The CDR3 DNA is TGTGCCAGCAGCTTGGTGGGGACAGCTCCGTCCTACACCTTC. Translating gives CASSLVGTAPSYTF.